The TCR beta chain under discussion was sequenced for a study of long-term antiretroviral therapy in people with HIV. There are 13 residues in the CDR3. Per germline, CDR1 SGHVS and CDR2 FNYEAQ. Trimming took off 1 base at V and 5 bases at J, with 9 bases between the two ends. Survey-level immunoSEQ v3.0 assays were run. Sequencing of each sample targeted roughly 40,000-55,000 T-cell genomes. Repertoires were generated with immunoSEQ multiplex PCR, while TCRdb's copy carries only in-frame clones and drops some. Altogether about 35,000 clones are present, approximately 85% being singletons, with the ten largest covering under 12%.

The clonotype comes from a man aged 18 to 30 with HIV. This chain uses TRBV7-6 with TRBJ2-7; D is uncertain. The sequencing here drew on unsorted PBMCs, taken 2.2 years after starting antiretroviral therapy. The CDR3 DNA reads TGTGCCAGCAGCTTAGGACTCAGTAACGAGCAGTACTTC. It is translated as CASSLGLSNEQYF.